Shown below are 5 T cell receptor beta chains from a single sample sequenced in a study of blood T cells in healthy people across ages. A J-beta primer mix and a sample-barcoded 5' primer were used in a second PCR of roughly 7 to 12 cycles. TCRdb reanalysed the 5' RACE reads using MiXCR and keeps one entry per CDR3 protein. In the table there are around 1,900,000 distinct CDR3 sequences, approximately 39% of which are singletons. The material sequenced was blood. These receptors were obtained from a human donor in good health.

V usage is TRBV5-1 and J usage is TRBJ2-1, with 8 bases identical to TRBD2. This CDR3 is 16 amino acids long. Trimming cost V 0 bases and J 6 bases; bases outside gene matches: 8. CDR1 SGHRS and CDR2 YFSETQ come from the germline V gene. This CDR3 is CASSLESGGPGNEQFF. The CDR3 DNA reads as TGCGCCAGCAGCTTGGAGTCGGGGGGGCCGGGCAATGAGCAGTTCTTC.

In its sample, this clonotype was seen once. The genes are TRBV20-1 and TRBJ2-5; D may be TRBD1 (6 bases). The CDR3 is 13 amino acids. V was cut by 3 bases and J by 0 bases, with 8 bases left in between. Germline V CDR1 and CDR2: DFQATT, SNEGSKA (reference sequence). The CDR3 DNA follows: TGCAGTGCTAGTTGGACAGACCAAGAGACCCAGTACTTC. This gives the protein CSASWTDQETQYF.

The chain employs TRBV4-3 and TRBJ2-2, with a possible D match to TRBD2 (6 bases). The CDR3 totals 16 residues. Deletions cut 2 bases from V and 4 bases from J, with 14 bases between. Germline CDR1 LGHNA, CDR2 YSLEER. The DNA of the CDR3 is TGCGCCAGCAGCCAATTCCTAGGAGGGGCCACCGGGGAGCTGTTTTTT. This sequence encodes CASSQFLGGATGELFF.

The CDR3 bases are TGTGCCAGCAGCCACCATATCCCCGAGCGGGATACGCAGTATTTT. Amino acid sequence: CASSHHIPERDTQYF. The rearrangement joins TRBV7-9 to TRBJ2-3, with a tentative D call TRBD2 (5 bases). The V end lost 5 bases, the J end lost 6 bases, and 18 bases lay between the germline ends. This CDR3 contains 15 residues. Per germline, CDR1 SEHNR and CDR2 FQNEAQ (reference sequence).

Concerning this clonotype itself: A junction boundary mismatches the germline segment, possibly from a read error. The chain is built from TRBV19 and TRBJ1-5, with D perhaps TRBD1 (5 bases). The germline V gene encodes CDR1 LNHDA and CDR2 SQIVND (reference sequence). The CDR3 consists of 13 residues. The CDR3 nucleotides read TGTGCCAGTAGTATAGGGGGGGATCAGTCCCAGCATTTT. This sequence encodes CASSIGGDQSQHF.